The 25 T cell receptor beta chains presented below share a single source sample, sequenced in a study of identical twins. Using its own MiXCR run on the 5' RACE reads, TCRdb lists one record per CDR3 protein. The data hold 350,000 to 500,000 distinct CDR3 sequences, with approximately 17% observed a single time. Specimen: naive T cells sorted from blood. These receptors all come from a man aged 50 or older in good health.

The chain carries TRBV6-2 or TRBV6-3 and TRBJ1-1; TRBD1 might be the D (6 bases). The CDR3 runs 13 residues. The V gene lost 7 bases and the J gene lost 6 bases, with 15 bases spanning the gap. CDR1 and CDR2 from the germline V gene are MNHEY and SVGEGT. The CDR3 coding sequence is TGTGCCAGCACCCCATTACAGGGAGCTGAAGCTTTCTTT. This encodes CASTPLQGAEAFF.

This clonotype appeared many times. The rearrangement uses TRBV5-1 and TRBJ2-2; possible D gene TRBD2, 6 bases. Germline CDR1 and CDR2: SGHRS and YFSETQ. This CDR3 comprises 15 residues. Trimming cost V 4 bases and J 6 bases, with 16 bases left between them. This CDR3 is CASSQAGSFPGELFF. The CDR3 DNA reads TGCGCCAGCAGCCAGGCGGGGTCCTTCCCCGGGGAGCTGTTTTTT.

The chain couples TRBV20-1 to TRBJ2-7; the match to TRBD2 covers 9 bases. Looked up from germline, CDR1 is DFQATT and CDR2 is SNEGSKA (reference sequence). CDR3 length: 16 residues. Germline trimming cut 1 base from V and 3 bases from J; bases unmatched to any gene: 10. This chain's CDR3 is CSARVNRGTSFYEQYF. The DNA for the CDR3 is TGCAGTGCTAGAGTCAACCGCGGGACTAGCTTCTACGAGCAGTACTTC.

This chain links TRBV7-2 with TRBJ2-2; 7 positions agree with TRBD1. CDR1 is SGHTA and CDR2 is FQGNSA in the germline V gene. With 3 bases clipped from V and 5 bases from J, the junction kept 6 bases outside the gene matches. CDR3 size: 15 residues. The CDR3 sequence is CASSFSLQGTGELFF. CDR3 sequence (DNA): TGTGCCAGCAGCTTTTCCCTACAGGGGACCGGGGAGCTGTTTTTT.

V usage is TRBV12-3 or TRBV12-4 and J usage is TRBJ2-1, with D perhaps TRBD1 (6 bases). The CDR3 covers 14 residues. The V and J ends lost 4 bases and 4 bases respectively, with 11 bases between them. Here the CDR3 reads CASSSPDRYNEQFF. In DNA, the CDR3 is TGTGCCAGCAGTTCACCGGACAGATACAATGAGCAGTTCTTC.

The CDR3 reads CASSADRGRVYEQYF. The CDR3 DNA reads TGTGCCAGCAGCGCAGACAGGGGGCGAGTTTACGAGCAGTACTTC. The chain has TRBV7-2 and TRBJ2-7; TRBD1 agrees at 10 bases. Trimming at V came to 5 bases and at J to 4 bases, leaving 8 bases not matched to a gene. The CDR3 length is 15 residues. Per the germline V gene, CDR1 is SGHTA and CDR2 is FQGNSA. The full variable domain, with the rest looked up from reference TRBV7-2 and TRBJ2-7, is GAGVSQSPSNKVTEKGKDVELRCDPISGHTALYWYRQSLGQGLEFLIYFQGNSAPDKSGLPSDRFSAERTGGSVSTLTIQRTQQEDSAVYLCASSADRGRVYEQYFGPGTRLTVT.

V is TRBV27 and J is TRBJ2-7; D possibly matches TRBD1 or TRBD2 (5 bases each). CDR3 length equals 15 residues. The germline CDR1 and CDR2 sequences are MNHEY and SMNVEV (reference sequence). The V end was cut by 0 bases, the J end by 5 bases, with 14 bases between. CDR3 region: CASSLSPGTPNEQYF. CDR3 DNA sequence: TGTGCCAGCAGTTTATCCCCCGGGACGCCTAACGAGCAGTACTTC.

This sequence joins TRBV7-3 and TRBJ2-3, with 8 bases that match TRBD2. This CDR3 has 16 residues. Losses at the gene ends were 5 bases for V and 6 bases for J; bases not matched to a gene: 13. Germline CDR1 SGHTA, CDR2 FQGTGA. CDR3: CASSPGWAGGLDTQYF. The DNA for the CDR3 is TGTGCCAGCAGCCCAGGATGGGCGGGAGGACTTGATACGCAGTATTTT.

The V and J genes are TRBV25-1 and TRBJ1-1, with D possibly TRBD1 on 5 matching bases. The CDR3 sequence is 12 residues long. CDR1 MGHDK and CDR2 SYGVNS come from the germline V gene. The V end was cut by 3 bases, the J end by 5 bases, with 7 bases between. CDR3 amino acids: CASSDRVTEAFF. The CDR3 DNA reads as TGTGCCAGCAGTGACAGGGTTACTGAAGCTTTCTTT.

Note on this clonotype: The junction departs from germline at one end; a sequencing error may be responsible. The chain has TRBV7-2 and TRBJ1-1; D possibly corresponds to TRBD1 (5 bases). The CDR3 has 16 residues. Germline V gene data show CDR1 as SGHTA and CDR2 as FQGNSA. CDR3 bases: TGTGCCAGCAGCCAGAGAGGGGCGCGAAAGGACACTGAGGCTTTCTTT. This codes for CASSQRGARKDTEAFF.

V is TRBV10-3 and J is TRBJ2-5; tentative D call: TRBD2 (7 bases). Germline V gene lookup returns CDR1 ENHRY and CDR2 SYGVKD. Deletions cut 8 bases from V and 5 bases from J, with 15 bases between. The CDR3 totals 13 residues. The DNA for the CDR3 is TGTGCCATCCTCGGGGGGCTCGGGGAGACCCAGTACTTC. This gives the protein CAILGGLGETQYF.

V is TRBV6-5 and J is TRBJ1-2; D uncertain. Trimming took off 2 bases at V and 4 bases at J, with 8 bases between the two ends. Germline V gene data show CDR1 as MNHEY and CDR2 as SVGAGI. The length of the CDR3 is 13 residues. CDR3: CASSYGESYGYTF. The CDR3 DNA follows: TGTGCCAGCAGTTACGGCGAGTCCTATGGCTACACCTTC.

The V and J genes are TRBV20-1 and TRBJ1-3, with 9 nucleotides matching TRBD1. V lost 5 bases, J lost 2 bases, and 7 bases stayed unmatched. Germline CDR1 DFQATT, CDR2 SNEGSKA (reference sequence). This CDR3 has 15 residues. The DNA of the CDR3 is TGCAGTGCTGTAGACAGGGGGGGAGCTGGAAACACCATATATTTT. Protein product: CSAVDRGGAGNTIYF.

This clonotype was found many times. The chain couples TRBV4-3 to TRBJ2-7, with a weak D call TRBD2 (6 bases). CDR1 is LGHNA, CDR2 YSLEER, per germline. There are 17 residues in the CDR3. Trimming removed 0 bases at V and 3 bases at J, with 18 bases between. Here the CDR3 reads CASSQDPTAGWSYEQYF. CDR3 DNA: TGCGCCAGCAGCCAAGACCCCACCGCGGGATGGAGCTACGAGCAGTACTTC.

V usage is TRBV21-1 and J usage is TRBJ2-5. TRBV21-1 is marked as a pseudogene. The CDR3 has 15 residues. CDR3 nucleotide sequence: TGTGCCAGCAGCAAAGTGCAAACACCTCAAGAGACCCAGTACTTC. It is translated as CASSKVQTPQETQYF.

The chain employs TRBV28 and TRBJ2-1; TRBD1 matches at 12 bases. Germline-derived CDR1 and CDR2 are MDHEN and SYDVKM. The CDR3 is 15 amino acids. Trimming took 5 bases from V and 7 from J; bases not matched to a gene: 6. CDR3 nucleotides: TGTGCCAGCAGTCCCGGGACAGGGGGCATGAATGAGCAGTTCTTC. Translation gives CASSPGTGGMNEQFF.

The V and J genes are TRBV6-1 and TRBJ2-3; tentative D call: TRBD2 (6 bases). The CDR3 runs to 13 residues. The ends were cut back, 7 bases at V and 1 base at J, with 9 bases in the middle. Germline lookup yields CDR1 MNHNS and CDR2 SASEGT. The CDR3 DNA is TGTGCCAGCACCCCGGGGGGCACAGATACGCAGTATTTT. It translates to CASTPGGTDTQYF.

This clonotype was observed a handful of times. This chain uses TRBV9 with TRBJ2-7; 8 bases are shared with TRBD1. After removal of 0 bases from V and 6 bases from J, the junction contained 11 bases not matched to a gene. Germline V lookup: CDR1 SGDLS, CDR2 YYNGEE. This CDR3 comprises 16 residues. The CDR3 here is CASSVGGTGAMGEQYF. CDR3 nucleotides: TGTGCCAGCAGCGTAGGTGGGACAGGCGCCATGGGCGAGCAGTACTTC.

This clonotype showed up just a few times. The genes are TRBV10-3 and TRBJ2-1; possible D gene TRBD1, 5 bases. Trimming cost V 8 bases and J 5 bases, with 19 bases left between them. Germline loops: CDR1 ENHRY, CDR2 SYGVKD. The length of the CDR3 is 15 residues. The CDR3 coding sequence is TGTGCCATCGGTGTGGGGCAGCGAGAACACAATGAGCAGTTCTTC. This codes for CAIGVGQREHNEQFF.

This clonotype has ten or more counts. This chain connects TRBV12-3 or TRBV12-4 to TRBJ1-6, with D tentatively TRBD1 (5 bases). Deletions cut 1 base from V and 9 bases from J, with 13 bases between. The CDR3 runs 15 residues. This chain's CDR3 is CASSLEQGSTSPLHF. DNA of the CDR3: TGTGCCAGCAGTTTAGAGCAGGGTTCGACTTCACCCCTCCACTTT.

This clonotype was seen repeatedly, ten times or more. The CDR3 DNA follows: TGTGCCACCAGCCCCTGGGAAGGGGAGACCCAGTACTTC. Protein: CATSPWEGETQYF. The chain couples TRBV15 to TRBJ2-5; D call uncertain. The V gene lost 5 bases and the J gene lost 5 bases, with 12 bases spanning the gap. The CDR3 has 13 residues. Germline V gene sequence: CDR1 LNHNV, CDR2 YYDKDF (reference sequence).

This sequence joins TRBV6-1 and TRBJ2-1; 7 nucleotides match TRBD1. The germline V gene encodes CDR1 MNHNS and CDR2 SASEGT. V dropped 6 bases and J dropped 5; count of bases not matched to a gene: 13. This CDR3 is 16 amino acids long. CDR3 bases: TGTGCCAGCAGCTTCAACAGGGGATCCGGCAACAATGAGCAGTTCTTC. Amino acids: CASSFNRGSGNNEQFF.

The rearrangement links TRBV4-3 to TRBJ1-1; no firm D call. This CDR3 contains 15 residues. Germline lookup yields CDR1 LGHNA and CDR2 YSLEER. V was shortened by 0 bases and J by 1 base, with 9 bases between the two germline ends. DNA for the CDR3: TGCGCCAGCAGCCAAGATGAGGTGGGGAACACTGAAGCTTTCTTT. It specifies CASSQDEVGNTEAFF.

There are a few counts of this clonotype. The CDR3 region is CASSSFSGSYSYNEQFF. For the CDR3, the DNA is TGTGCCAGCAGTTCATTTAGCGGGTCCTACTCCTACAATGAGCAGTTCTTC. This sequence joins TRBV6-5 and TRBJ2-1, with 7 nucleotides matching TRBD2. Germline CDR1 and CDR2: MNHEY and SVGAGI. The V gene end was trimmed by 4 bases and the J gene end by 0 bases; junction bases not matched to a gene: 9. The CDR3 totals 17 residues.

J is TRBJ2-7 and V is TRBV20-1, with D tentatively TRBD1 (6 bases). This CDR3 comprises 12 residues. Deletions cut 4 bases from V and 4 bases from J, with 11 bases between. The germline CDR1 and CDR2 sequences are DFQATT and SNEGSKA (reference sequence). The CDR3 reads CSAMGRGYEQYF. The CDR3 region has the DNA TGCAGTGCTATGGGCAGGGGTTACGAGCAGTACTTC.